The clone carrying this T cell receptor beta chain has just a few counts. Its matching antigen is unknown. This record belongs to a study of OX40 agonist ivuxolimab in advanced cancers. Study background: Patients were treated with ivuxolimab, an agonistic anti-OX40 (CD134) antibody. Therapy given before enrollment (anti-PD-1, anti-PD-L1 or anti-CTLA-4) was allowed, and roughly 42% had some. Study-wide points: Low clonal expansion, among the lowest seen, marked partial responders at 0.1-3.0 mg/kg. On average, a greater number of expanded clones characterised CD8+ T cells relative to CD4+.

Assay used: immunoSEQ multiplex PCR; TCRdb lists only in-frame clones, some missing. Among some 100,000 clones listed, approximately 80% were seen once. CDR1 and CDR2 (germline): LGHNT, FRNRAP. J lost 5 bases, V lost 8 bases, and 8 bases had no gene match. The CDR3 contains 13 residues. J is TRBJ2-7 and V is TRBV12-5, with 8 positions matching TRBD1. This receptor was identified in an adult with an advanced solid tumor such as melanoma, head and neck, liver or kidney cancer. Sequencing was performed on CD4+ or CD8+ T cells sorted from blood, taken in a trial of the OX40 agonist ivuxolimab. The CDR3 DNA sequence: TGTGCTAGTATCGGACAGGGAAAGGACGAGCAGTACTTC. Its protein is CASIGQGKDEQYF.